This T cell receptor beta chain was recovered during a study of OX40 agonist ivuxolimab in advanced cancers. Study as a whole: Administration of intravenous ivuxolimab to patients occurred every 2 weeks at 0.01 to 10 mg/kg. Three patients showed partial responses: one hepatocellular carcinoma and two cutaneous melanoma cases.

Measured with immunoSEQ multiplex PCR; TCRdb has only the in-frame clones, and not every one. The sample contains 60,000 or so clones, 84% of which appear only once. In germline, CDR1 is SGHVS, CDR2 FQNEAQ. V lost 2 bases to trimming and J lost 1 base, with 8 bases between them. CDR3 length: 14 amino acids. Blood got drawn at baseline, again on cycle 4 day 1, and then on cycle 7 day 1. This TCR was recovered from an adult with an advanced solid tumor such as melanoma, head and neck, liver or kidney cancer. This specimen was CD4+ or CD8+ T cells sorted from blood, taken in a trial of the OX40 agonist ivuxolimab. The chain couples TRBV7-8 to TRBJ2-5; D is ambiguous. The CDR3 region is CASSLRQIQETQYF. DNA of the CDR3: TGTGCCAGCAGCTTAAGGCAGATCCAAGAGACCCAGTACTTC.